These 25 T cell receptor beta chains originate from one sample sequenced in a study of blood T cell repertoires in COVID-19. Repertoires were generated with immunoSEQ multiplex PCR, while TCRdb's copy carries only in-frame clones and drops some. The sample has approximately 220,000 clones; less than 90% are singletons. Sequencing was done on a sample of PBMCs or T cells enriched from blood (not recorded which). The receptors were gathered from a woman aged 25 to 39 who had been exposed to COVID-19.

This clone occurred once. The chain employs TRBV7-3 and TRBJ2-7, with 15 bases that match TRBD2. The length of the CDR3 is 17 residues. CDR1 SGHTA and CDR2 FQGTGA come from the germline V gene. J was trimmed by 3 bases and V by 5 bases; bases with no gene match: 8. CDR3 amino acids: CASSDWTSGGALYEQYF. The CDR3 nucleotides read TGTGCCAGCAGCGACTGGACTAGCGGGGGGGCCCTCTACGAGCAGTACTTC.

The gene calls are TRBV7-3 and TRBJ1-1; TRBD1 agrees at 8 bases. The CDR3 is 15 amino acids. The germline CDR1 and CDR2 sequences are SGHTA and FQGTGA. V dropped 1 base and J dropped 1; count of bases not matched to a gene: 2. CDR3 sequence reads: CASSLNQGANTEAFF. The DNA of the CDR3 is TGTGCCAGCAGCTTAAATCAGGGGGCGAACACTGAAGCTTTCTTT.

The chain combines TRBV11-3 with TRBJ1-1; a weak D match, TRBD1 (6 bases). V was pared by 5 bases and J by 2 bases, with 12 bases between. The germline V gene has CDR1 SGHNT and CDR2 YENEEA. This CDR3 spans 14 amino acids. Here the CDR3 DNA reads TGTGCCAGCAGCACCTCCGGGACAAACACTGAAGCTTTCTTT. The encoded protein is CASSTSGTNTEAFF.

The chain has TRBV2 and TRBJ1-1; D remains ambiguous. Trimming took 6 bases from V and 5 from J, leaving 13 bases between them. The V gene's germline CDR1 is SNHLY and CDR2 FYNNEI. This CDR3 has 13 residues. CDR3 bases: TGTGCCAGCAGCCGGGGAGGAGGGACTGAAGCTTTCTTT. This gives the protein CASSRGGGTEAFF.

This chain connects TRBV3-1 (or the pseudogene TRBV3-2) to TRBJ2-5, with a possible D match to TRBD2 (5 bases). The CDR3 length is 13 residues. V was pared by 6 bases and J by 5 bases, with 13 bases between. Germline CDR1 and CDR2: LGHDT and YNNKEL (reference sequence). In DNA form, the CDR3 reads TGTGCCAGCAGTGGAGGCGGAGTGGAGACCCAGTACTTC. Protein sequence: CASSGGGVETQYF.

This clone was picked up one time. Other DNA sequences in the same sample also yield this CDR3. This rearrangement joins TRBV19 to TRBJ1-2, with D unresolved. This CDR3 comprises 12 residues. The germline CDR1 and CDR2 sequences are LNHDA and SQIVND (reference sequence). V gave up 4 bases and J gave up 2 bases, with 5 bases separating them. The CDR3 DNA reads as TGTGCCAGTAGTACCCTGAACTATGGCTACACCTTC. Protein sequence: CASSTLNYGYTF.

The V call is TRBV18, the J call TRBJ1-1; no clear D gene. There are 15 residues in the CDR3. Germline V gives CDR1 KGHSH, CDR2 LQKENI. Trimming took 2 bases from V and 3 from J, leaving 13 bases between them. The CDR3 spells CASSPYAARDTEAFF. Here the CDR3 DNA reads TGTGCCAGCTCACCATACGCAGCACGGGACACTGAAGCTTTCTTT.

The rearrangement links TRBV18 to TRBJ2-5, with 9 bases lining up with TRBD2. The length of the CDR3 is 16 residues. Germline trimming cut 6 bases from V and 3 bases from J; bases unmatched to any gene: 11. The V gene's germline CDR1 is KGHSH and CDR2 LQKENI. CDR3 residues: CASSPPLAGLEETQYF. Here the CDR3 DNA reads TGTGCCAGCTCTCCTCCGCTAGCGGGGTTAGAAGAGACCCAGTACTTC.

The V gene is TRBV6-6, the J gene TRBJ1-2; no clear D. Trimming left V 5 bases short and J 2 bases short, with 12 bases between. The CDR3 covers 14 residues. CDR1 and CDR2 (germline): MNHNY, SVGAGI (reference sequence). CDR3 residues: CASSGSILNYGYTF. DNA for the CDR3: TGTGCCAGCAGTGGATCGATCCTAAACTATGGCTACACCTTC.

The rearrangement uses TRBV5-4 and TRBJ1-2; D is undetermined. Between the trimmed V and J ends, which lost 3 bases and 4 bases, there was a span of 25 bases. This CDR3 spans 18 amino acids. Germline lookup yields CDR1 SGHNT and CDR2 YYREEE (reference sequence). The CDR3 region has the DNA TGTGCCAGCAGCTCACAATTTGGGAGAGACTCACGGGGCTATGGCTACACCTTC. Its protein product is CASSSQFGRDSRGYGYTF.

The chain recombines TRBV10-1 with TRBJ2-1; TRBD1 agrees at 8 bases. Germline CDR1 is WNHNN and CDR2 is SYGVQD (reference sequence). J gave up 0 bases and V 2 bases, and 6 bases lay outside the gene matches. The CDR3 covers 17 residues. Here the CDR3 reads CASSEGRQGSSYNEQFF. Here the CDR3 DNA reads TGCGCCAGCAGTGAGGGACGACAGGGGAGCTCCTACAATGAGCAGTTCTTC.

This clone has more than one count but fewer than ten. This rearrangement joins TRBV9 to TRBJ1-1; perhaps TRBD1 as D (5 bases). Between the trimmed V and J ends, which lost 0 bases and 3 bases, there was a span of 15 bases. Germline values: CDR1 SGDLS, CDR2 YYNGEE. This CDR3 is 16 amino acids long. The CDR3: CASSVATGAGHTEAFF. The CDR3 DNA follows: TGTGCCAGCAGCGTAGCTACTGGAGCAGGGCACACTGAAGCTTTCTTT.

CDR3 in amino acids: CAWSGQGSNQPQHF. As DNA, the CDR3 is TGTGCCTGGAGTGGTCAGGGGAGCAATCAGCCCCAGCATTTT. The V call is TRBV30, the J call TRBJ1-5; tentatively, D is TRBD1 (6 bases). Trimming left V 1 base short and J 1 base short, with 8 bases between. The CDR3 consists of 14 residues. CDR1 and CDR2 from the germline V gene are GTSNPN and SVGIG (reference sequence).

V and J are TRBV2 and TRBJ1-5, with 8 bases identical to TRBD1. Germline V gene sequence: CDR1 SNHLY, CDR2 FYNNEI. With 8 bases clipped from V and 3 bases from J, the junction kept 6 bases outside the gene matches. The CDR3 totals 14 residues. The CDR3 here is CASGRDRNNQPQHF. CDR3 in DNA: TGTGCCAGCGGCCGGGACAGGAACAATCAGCCCCAGCATTTT.

This clone was detected a few times. The chain recombines TRBV10-1 with TRBJ1-1; no clear D. Germline CDR1 and CDR2: WNHNN and SYGVQD (reference sequence). The CDR3 is 14 residues long. Trimming took off 0 bases at V and 8 bases at J, with 13 bases between the two ends. The CDR3 spells CASSESPGEEEAFF. The CDR3 bases are TGCGCCAGCAGTGAGTCCCCTGGGGAGGAGGAAGCTTTCTTT.

The V and J genes are TRBV10-1 and TRBJ1-2; 9 bases are shared with TRBD1. This CDR3 has 12 amino acids. CDR1 is WNHNN, CDR2 SYGVQD, per germline (reference sequence). The junction had 9 bases not matched to a gene; V was cut back by 6 bases and J by 13 bases. The CDR3 DNA follows: TGCGCCAGCAGCCGGGACAGGGTGATTTTCACCTTC. Its translation is CASSRDRVIFTF.

The chain carries TRBV5-8 and TRBJ1-2, with 8 nucleotides matching TRBD1. The CDR3 is made up of 15 amino acids. Unmatched junction bases numbered 3, after V lost 0 bases and J lost 2 bases. Germline CDR1 and CDR2: SGHTS and YDEGEE. CDR3 residues: CASSLESGGNYGYTF. The CDR3 region has the DNA TGTGCCAGCAGCTTGGAGTCAGGGGGCAACTATGGCTACACCTTC. Complete variable domain (other parts from reference TRBV5-8 and TRBJ1-2): EAGVTQSPTHLIKTRGQQATLRCSPISGHTSVYWYQQALGLGLQFLLWYDEGEERNRGNFPPRFSGRQFPNYSSELNVNALELEDSALYLCASSLESGGNYGYTFGSGTRLTVV.

This chain joins TRBV3-1 (or the pseudogene TRBV3-2) and TRBJ2-3; 11 bases map to TRBD2. The CDR3 is 18 amino acids. The junction had 7 bases not matched to a gene; V was cut back by 0 bases and J by 2 bases. CDR1 is LGHDT and CDR2 is YNNKEL in the germline V gene (reference sequence). The CDR3 is CASSQDRGTSGYTDTQYF. The CDR3 DNA sequence: TGTGCCAGCAGCCAAGATCGAGGGACTAGCGGATACACAGATACGCAGTATTTT.

The table lists this clone with a few counts. This chain joins TRBV2 and TRBJ1-2; D may be TRBD1 (5 bases). From germline, CDR1 is SNHLY and CDR2 FYNNEI. The CDR3 is 13 amino acids. Trimming pared 4 bases from V and 5 bases from J, leaving 11 bases between. Written as DNA, the CDR3 is TGTGCCAGCAGTGTTGAGACAGTTTATGGCTACACCTTC. It codes for CASSVETVYGYTF.

The rearrangement uses TRBV14 and TRBJ1-2; 7 positions agree with TRBD1. Losses at the gene ends were 4 bases for V and 2 bases for J; bases not matched to a gene: 7. The germline V gene has CDR1 SGHDN and CDR2 FVKESK. The CDR3 runs to 15 residues. CDR3 in DNA: TGTGCCAGCAGCCTCCGGACAGGCCCCAACTATGGCTACACCTTC. It yields the protein CASSLRTGPNYGYTF.

The V gene is TRBV5-4, the J gene TRBJ1-4; 8 positions agree with TRBD1. From germline, CDR1 is SGHNT and CDR2 YYREEE (reference sequence). Germline trimming cut 2 bases from V and 6 bases from J; bases unmatched to any gene: 3. The CDR3 contains 14 residues. The CDR3 protein is CASSLQGGDEKLFF. CDR3 in DNA: TGTGCCAGCAGCTTACAGGGGGGGGATGAAAAACTGTTTTTT.

This chain joins TRBV15 and TRBJ1-1; the D is unclear. The CDR3 length is 16 residues. CDR1 is LNHNV and CDR2 is YYDKDF in the germline V gene (reference sequence). Trimming pared 0 bases from V and 0 bases from J, leaving 11 bases between. This chain's CDR3 is CATSRDLAPMNTEAFF. CDR3 DNA sequence: TGTGCCACCAGCAGAGATCTGGCCCCAATGAACACTGAAGCTTTCTTT.

The chain has TRBV9 and TRBJ2-1, with 9 bases matching TRBD1. The CDR3 runs to 16 residues. The J segment lost 1 base and the V segment lost 4 bases, leaving 6 bases of the junction unmatched. Looked up from germline, CDR1 is SGDLS and CDR2 is YYNGEE. The CDR3 nucleotides are TGTGCCAGCAGCCAATCGGGGACAGGGTCCTACAATGAGCAGTTCTTC. This sequence encodes CASSQSGTGSYNEQFF.

The chain couples TRBV19 to TRBJ2-1, with D maybe TRBD2 (5 bases). Germline-derived CDR1 and CDR2 are LNHDA and SQIVND (reference sequence). The CDR3 runs to 15 residues. The V end lost 7 bases, the J end lost 9 bases, and 22 bases lay between the germline ends. In DNA form, the CDR3 reads TGTGCCAGTACCCCGGGCCGGGAAGGCCGCGGTGAGCAGTTCTTC. This gives the protein CASTPGREGRGEQFF.

The chain combines TRBV5-6 with TRBJ1-1; D is possibly TRBD1 (6 bases). Germline V gene lookup returns CDR1 SGHDT and CDR2 YYEEEE. The CDR3 spans 15 residues. Trimming took off 6 bases at V and 5 bases at J, with 20 bases between the two ends. In nucleotides, the CDR3 is TGTGCCAGCAACCCGAACCACAGGGATGTAACTGAAGCTTTCTTT. Protein product: CASNPNHRDVTEAFF. Full variable domain (rest looked up from reference TRBV5-6 and TRBJ1-1): DAGVTQSPTHLIKTRGQQVTLRCSPKSGHDTVSWYQQALGQGPQFIFQYYEEEERQRGNFPDRFSGHQFPNYSSELNVNALLLGDSALYLCASNPNHRDVTEAFFGQGTRLTVV.